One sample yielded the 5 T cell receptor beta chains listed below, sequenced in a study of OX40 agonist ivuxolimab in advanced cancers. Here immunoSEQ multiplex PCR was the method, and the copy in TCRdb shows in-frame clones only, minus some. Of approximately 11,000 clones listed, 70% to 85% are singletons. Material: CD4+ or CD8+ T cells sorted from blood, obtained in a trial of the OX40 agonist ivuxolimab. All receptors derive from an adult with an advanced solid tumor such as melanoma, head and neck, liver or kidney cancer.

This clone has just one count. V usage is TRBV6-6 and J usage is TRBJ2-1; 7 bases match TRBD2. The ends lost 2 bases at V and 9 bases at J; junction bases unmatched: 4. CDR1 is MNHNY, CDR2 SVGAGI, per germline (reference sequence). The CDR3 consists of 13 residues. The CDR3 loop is CASSYGTSVEQFF. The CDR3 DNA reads TGTGCCAGCAGTTACGGCACTAGCGTTGAGCAGTTCTTC.

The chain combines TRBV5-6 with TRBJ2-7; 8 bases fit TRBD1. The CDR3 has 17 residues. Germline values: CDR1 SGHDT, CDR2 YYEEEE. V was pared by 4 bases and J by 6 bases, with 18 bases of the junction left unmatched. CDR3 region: CASSTGQGFPLIGEQYF. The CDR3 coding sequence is TGTGCCAGCAGCACCGGACAGGGTTTCCCGTTAATCGGCGAGCAGTACTTC.

The CDR3 DNA sequence: TGCGCCAGCAGCTTGAGGGACACGTACGAGCAGTACTTC. This gives the protein CASSLRDTYEQYF. J is TRBJ2-7 and V is TRBV5-1, with D possibly being TRBD1 (6 bases). V dropped 1 base and J dropped 4 bases, with 9 bases sitting between them. The CDR3 extends over 13 amino acids. Germline V gene data show CDR1 as SGHRS and CDR2 as YFSETQ.

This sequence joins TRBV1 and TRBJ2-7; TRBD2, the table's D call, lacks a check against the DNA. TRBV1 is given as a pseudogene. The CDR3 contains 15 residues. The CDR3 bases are TGCACCAGCAGCCAACTACTAGAAGGGCGAGGGGAGCAGTACTTC. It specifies CTSSQLLEGRGEQYF.

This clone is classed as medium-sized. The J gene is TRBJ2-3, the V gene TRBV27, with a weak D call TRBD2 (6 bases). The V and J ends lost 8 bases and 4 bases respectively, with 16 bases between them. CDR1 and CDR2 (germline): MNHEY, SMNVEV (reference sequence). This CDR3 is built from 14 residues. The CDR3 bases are TGTGCCAGCTCACGGGAGCAGTTCCCAGATACGCAGTATTTT. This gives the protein CASSREQFPDTQYF.